The clone carrying this TCR beta chain was recorded many times. This specimen comes from a study of T cells in Graves' hyperthyroidism and ophthalmopathy. In the ophthalmopathy cohort, Clinical Activity Score was at least 3, NOSPECS grade at least 4, and duration under 3 months. Out of over 9 ml of fresh peripheral blood came the PBMCs. It was RNA transcripts that yielded the amplified TCR beta CDR3 regions. First-round RT-PCR with HTBI primers amplified the TCR CDR3 region. TCRdb reprocessed the multiplex PCR reads via MiXCR and lists one record per CDR3 protein. The table lists under 250,000 distinct CDR3 sequences, over 20% of them singletons. Germline V gene data show CDR1 as SGHTA and CDR2 as FQGNSA. The CDR3 contains 13 residues. Trimming removed 4 bases at V and 7 bases at J, with 13 bases between.

The J gene is TRBJ1-2, the V gene TRBV7-2, with D tentatively TRBD1 (5 bases). The specimen sequenced was blood. This sequence originates from a woman in her 40s with Graves' ophthalmopathy. The CDR3: CASSSGGVGGYTF. CDR3 DNA sequence: TGTGCCAGCAGCTCGGGGGGGGTTGGTGGCTACACCTTC.